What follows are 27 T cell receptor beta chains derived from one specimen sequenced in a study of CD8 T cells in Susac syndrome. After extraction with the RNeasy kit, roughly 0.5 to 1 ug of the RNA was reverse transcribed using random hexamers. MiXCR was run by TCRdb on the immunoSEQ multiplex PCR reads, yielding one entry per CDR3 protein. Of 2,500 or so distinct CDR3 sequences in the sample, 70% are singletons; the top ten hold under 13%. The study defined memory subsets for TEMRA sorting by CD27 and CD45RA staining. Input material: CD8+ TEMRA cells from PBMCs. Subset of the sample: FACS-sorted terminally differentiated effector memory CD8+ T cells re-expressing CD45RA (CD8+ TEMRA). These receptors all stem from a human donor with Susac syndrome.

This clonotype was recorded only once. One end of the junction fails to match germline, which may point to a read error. CDR3 in DNA: TGTGCCAGCAGCTCCTTCCGGGACGGCTCCCACGAGCAGTACTTC. Amino acids: CASSSFRDGSHEQYF. The chain combines TRBV7-3 with TRBJ2-7, with D tentatively TRBD1 or TRBD2 (5 bases each). From germline, CDR1 is SGHTA and CDR2 FQGTGA. CDR3 length: 15 amino acids.

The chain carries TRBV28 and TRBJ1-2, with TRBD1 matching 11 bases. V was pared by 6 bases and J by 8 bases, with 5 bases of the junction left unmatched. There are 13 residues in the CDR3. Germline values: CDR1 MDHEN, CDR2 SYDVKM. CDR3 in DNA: TGTGCCAGCAGCCGCGGACAGGGGGCCGGCTACACCTTC. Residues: CASSRGQGAGYTF.

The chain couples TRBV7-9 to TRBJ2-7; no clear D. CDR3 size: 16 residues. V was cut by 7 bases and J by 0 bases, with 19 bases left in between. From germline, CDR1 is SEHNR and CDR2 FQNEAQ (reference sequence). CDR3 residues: CASTTDYSYLSYEQYF. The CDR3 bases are TGTGCCAGCACCACCGATTATAGCTACCTCTCCTACGAGCAGTACTTC.

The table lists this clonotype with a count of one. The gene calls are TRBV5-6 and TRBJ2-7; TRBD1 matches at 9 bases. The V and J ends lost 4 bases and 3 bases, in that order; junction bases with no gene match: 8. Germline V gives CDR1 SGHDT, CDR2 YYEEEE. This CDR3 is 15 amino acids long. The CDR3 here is CASSRRGQGYYEQYF. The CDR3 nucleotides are TGTGCCAGCAGCCGAAGGGGACAGGGATACTACGAGCAGTACTTC.

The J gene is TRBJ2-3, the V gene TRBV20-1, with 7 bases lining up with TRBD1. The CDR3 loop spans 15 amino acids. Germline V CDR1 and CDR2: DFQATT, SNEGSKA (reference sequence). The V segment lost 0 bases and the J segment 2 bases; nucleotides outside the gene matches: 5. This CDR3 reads CSAREGDRDTDTQYF. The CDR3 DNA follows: TGCAGTGCTAGAGAGGGGGACAGAGACACAGATACGCAGTATTTT.

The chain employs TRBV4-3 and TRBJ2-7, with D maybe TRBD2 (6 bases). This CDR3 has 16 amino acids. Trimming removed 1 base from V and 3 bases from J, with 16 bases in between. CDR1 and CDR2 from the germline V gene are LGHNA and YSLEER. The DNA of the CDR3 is TGCGCCAGCAGCCAAGTCCCCGGCGGGACCGGCTACGAGCAGTACTTC. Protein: CASSQVPGGTGYEQYF.

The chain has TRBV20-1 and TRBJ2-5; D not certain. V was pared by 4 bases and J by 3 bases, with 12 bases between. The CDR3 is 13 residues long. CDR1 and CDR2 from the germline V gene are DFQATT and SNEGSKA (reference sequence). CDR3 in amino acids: CSANRLPEETQYF. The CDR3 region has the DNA TGCAGTGCTAATCGATTACCTGAAGAGACCCAGTACTTC.

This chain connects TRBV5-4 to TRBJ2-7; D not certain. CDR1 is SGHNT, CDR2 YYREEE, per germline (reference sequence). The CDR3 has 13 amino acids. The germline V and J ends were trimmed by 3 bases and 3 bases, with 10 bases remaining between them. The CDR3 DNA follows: TGTGCCAGCAGCTGGGCGCCCATCTACGAGCAGTACTTC. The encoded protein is CASSWAPIYEQYF.

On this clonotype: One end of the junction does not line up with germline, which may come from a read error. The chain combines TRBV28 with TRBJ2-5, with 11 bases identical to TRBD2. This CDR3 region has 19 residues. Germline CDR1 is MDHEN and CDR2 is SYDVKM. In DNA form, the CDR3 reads TGTGCCCGCAGGTTCGGCATAGCGACTAGCGGGGTCCCCCAAGAGACCCAGTACTTC. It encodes CARRFGIATSGVPQETQYF. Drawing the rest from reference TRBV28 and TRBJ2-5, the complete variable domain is DVKVTQSSRYLVKRTGEKVFLECVQDMDHENMFWYRQDPGLGLRLIYFSYDVKMKEKGDIPEGYSVSREKKERFSLILESASTNQTSMYLCARRFGIATSGVPQETQYFGPGTRLLVL.

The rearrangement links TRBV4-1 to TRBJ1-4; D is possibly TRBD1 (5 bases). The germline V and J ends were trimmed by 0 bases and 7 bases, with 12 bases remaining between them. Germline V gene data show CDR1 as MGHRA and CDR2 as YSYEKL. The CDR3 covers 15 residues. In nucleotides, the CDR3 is TGCGCCAGCAGCCAAGAAGGGGTACGTGTTGAAAAACTGTTTTTT. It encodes CASSQEGVRVEKLFF.

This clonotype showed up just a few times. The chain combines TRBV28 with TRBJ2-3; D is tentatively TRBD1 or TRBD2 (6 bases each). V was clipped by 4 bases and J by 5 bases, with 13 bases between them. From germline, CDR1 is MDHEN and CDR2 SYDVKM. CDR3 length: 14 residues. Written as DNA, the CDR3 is TGTGCCAGCAGTTCTTATGGGGGGCTAGATACGCAGTATTTT. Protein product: CASSSYGGLDTQYF.

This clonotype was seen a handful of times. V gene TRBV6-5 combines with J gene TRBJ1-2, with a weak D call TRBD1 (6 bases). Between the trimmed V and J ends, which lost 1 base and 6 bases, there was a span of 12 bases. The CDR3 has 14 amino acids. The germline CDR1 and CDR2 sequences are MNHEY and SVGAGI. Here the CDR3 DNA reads TGTGCCAGCAGTTACTTATCGGGGGCGGATGGCTACACCTTC. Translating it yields CASSYLSGADGYTF.

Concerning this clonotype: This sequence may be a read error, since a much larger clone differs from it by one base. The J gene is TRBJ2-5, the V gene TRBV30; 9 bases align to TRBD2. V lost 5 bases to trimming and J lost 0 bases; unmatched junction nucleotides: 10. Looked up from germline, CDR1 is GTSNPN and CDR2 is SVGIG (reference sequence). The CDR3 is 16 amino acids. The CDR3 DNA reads TGTGCCTGGGCCGAACGCGGGGGGGAGTACCAAGAGACCCAGTACTTC. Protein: CAWAERGGEYQETQYF.

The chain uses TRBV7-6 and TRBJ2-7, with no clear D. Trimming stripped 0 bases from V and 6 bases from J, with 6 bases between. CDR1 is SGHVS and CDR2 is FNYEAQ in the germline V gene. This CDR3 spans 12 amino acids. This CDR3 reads CASSLAIGEQYF. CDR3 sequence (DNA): TGTGCCAGCAGCTTAGCAATTGGCGAGCAGTACTTC. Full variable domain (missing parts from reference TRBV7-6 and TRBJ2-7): GAGVSQSPRYKVTKRGQDVALRCDPISGHVSLYWYRQALGQGPEFLTYFNYEAQQDKSGLPNDRFSAERPEGSISTLTIQRTEQRDSAMYRCASSLAIGEQYFGPGTRLTVT.

CDR3 residues: CASGGLWGTEAFF. The CDR3 coding sequence is TGTGCCAGCGGGGGGCTATGGGGCACTGAAGCTTTCTTT. The chain links TRBV2 to TRBJ1-1, with a tentative D call TRBD1 (6 bases). This CDR3 is built from 13 residues. V was trimmed by 8 bases and J by 4 bases, leaving 14 bases between them. Germline V gene sequence: CDR1 SNHLY, CDR2 FYNNEI.

CDR3 protein: CASSYAGGPDSGPAPQETQYF. In nucleotides, the CDR3 is TGTGCCAGCAGTTACGCCGGGGGCCCCGACTCGGGTCCGGCTCCACAAGAGACCCAGTACTTC. The J gene is TRBJ2-5, the V gene TRBV6-2 or TRBV6-3; the D call may be TRBD1 or TRBD2 (6 bases each). V lost 2 bases to trimming and J lost 2 bases, with 30 bases between them. Germline V CDR1 and CDR2: MNHEY, SVGEGT. The CDR3 has 21 amino acids.

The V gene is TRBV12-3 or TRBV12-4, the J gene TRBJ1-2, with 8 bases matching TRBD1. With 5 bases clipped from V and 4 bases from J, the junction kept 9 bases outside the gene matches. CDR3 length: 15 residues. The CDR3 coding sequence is TGTGCCAGCAGTGCTACAGGGGGACTAGTCTATGGCTACACCTTC. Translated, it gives CASSATGGLVYGYTF.

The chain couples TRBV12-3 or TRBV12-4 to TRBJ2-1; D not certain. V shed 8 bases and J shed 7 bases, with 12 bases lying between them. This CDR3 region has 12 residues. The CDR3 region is CASGLGLNEQFF. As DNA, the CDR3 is TGTGCCAGCGGCCTTGGGTTAAATGAGCAGTTCTTC.

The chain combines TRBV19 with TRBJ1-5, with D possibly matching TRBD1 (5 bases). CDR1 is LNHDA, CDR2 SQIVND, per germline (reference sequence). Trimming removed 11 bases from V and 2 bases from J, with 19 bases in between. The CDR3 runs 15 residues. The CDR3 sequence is CAFVRGAGGNQPQHF. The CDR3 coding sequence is TGTGCCTTTGTGAGAGGGGCCGGGGGCAATCAGCCCCAGCATTTT.

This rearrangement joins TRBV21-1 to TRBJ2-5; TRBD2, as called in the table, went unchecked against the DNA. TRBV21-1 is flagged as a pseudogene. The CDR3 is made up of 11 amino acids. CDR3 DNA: TGTGCCAGCAGCGAGCGGGAGACCCAGTACTTC. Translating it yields CASSERETQYF.

The chain's CDR3 is CASSQDESGGFSYNEQFF. CDR3 coding DNA: TGTGCCAGCAGCCAGGACGAGAGCGGGGGCTTCTCTTACAATGAGCAGTTCTTC. The chain has TRBV3-1 and TRBJ2-1; 8 nucleotides align to TRBD2. V shed 3 bases, J shed 4 bases, and the junction held 14 bases outside the gene matches. From germline, CDR1 is LGHDT and CDR2 YNNKEL (reference sequence). This CDR3 is built from 18 residues.

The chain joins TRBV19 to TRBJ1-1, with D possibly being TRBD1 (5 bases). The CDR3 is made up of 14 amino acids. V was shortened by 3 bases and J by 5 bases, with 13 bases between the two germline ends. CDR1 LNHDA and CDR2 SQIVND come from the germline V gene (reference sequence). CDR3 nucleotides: TGTGCCAGTAGTATTCGGAGGGGTTGGACTGAAGCTTTCTTT. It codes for CASSIRRGWTEAFF. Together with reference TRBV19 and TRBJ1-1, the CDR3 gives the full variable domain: DGGITQSPKYLFRKEGQNVTLSCEQNLNHDAMYWYRQDPGQGLRLIYYSQIVNDFQKGDIAEGYSVSREKKESFPLTVTSAQKNPTAFYLCASSIRRGWTEAFFGQGTRLTVV.

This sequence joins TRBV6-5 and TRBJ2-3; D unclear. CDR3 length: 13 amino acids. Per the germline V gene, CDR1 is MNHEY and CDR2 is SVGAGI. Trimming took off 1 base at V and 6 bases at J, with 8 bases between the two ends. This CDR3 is CASSYYIADTQYF. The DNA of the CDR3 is TGTGCCAGCAGTTACTATATCGCGGATACGCAGTATTTT.

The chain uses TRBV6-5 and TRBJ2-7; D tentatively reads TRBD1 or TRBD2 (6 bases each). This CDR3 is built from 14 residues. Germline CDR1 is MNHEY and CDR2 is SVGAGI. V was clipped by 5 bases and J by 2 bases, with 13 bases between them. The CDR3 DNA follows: TGTGCCAGCAGTACTGGGGGGCGCCCCTACGAGCAGTACTTC. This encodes CASSTGGRPYEQYF.

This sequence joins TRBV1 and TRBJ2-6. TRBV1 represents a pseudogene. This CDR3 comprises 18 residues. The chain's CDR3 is CTSRVKGFAQSRANVLTF. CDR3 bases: TGCACCAGCAGGGTTAAGGGTTTTGCACAAAGTCGGGCCAACGTCCTGACTTTC.

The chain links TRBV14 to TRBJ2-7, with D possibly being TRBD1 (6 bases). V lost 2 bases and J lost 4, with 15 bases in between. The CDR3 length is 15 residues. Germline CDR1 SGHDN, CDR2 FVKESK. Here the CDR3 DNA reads TGTGCCAGCAGCCAAACCGGGACATACTATTACGAGCAGTACTTC. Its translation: CASSQTGTYYYEQYF.

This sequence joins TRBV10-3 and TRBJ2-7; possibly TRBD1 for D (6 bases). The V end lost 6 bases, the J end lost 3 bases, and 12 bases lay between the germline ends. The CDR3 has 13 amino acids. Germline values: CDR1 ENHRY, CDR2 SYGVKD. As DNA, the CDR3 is TGTGCCATCAGGACGGACAGAGACTACGAGCAGTACTTC. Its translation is CAIRTDRDYEQYF.